A single sample gave rise to the 27 T cell receptor beta chains below, sequenced in a study of T cell responses to AZD1222 COVID-19 vaccine. Assay: immunoSEQ multiplex PCR; the TCRdb copy retains only in-frame clones and omits some. The data hold about 120,000 clones, with 88% observed a single time. Source: peripheral blood, taken on day 0 of AZD1222 vaccination. These receptors came from an adult in good health.

This rearrangement joins TRBV6-6 to TRBJ2-3; the match to TRBD2 covers 8 bases. With V trimmed by 4 bases and J by 0 bases, 3 bases remained unmatched. CDR1 is MNHNY and CDR2 is SVGAGI in the germline V gene (reference sequence). This CDR3 spans 15 amino acids. DNA of the CDR3: TGTGCCAGCAGTTTCCCTAGCGGGAGCACAGATACGCAGTATTTT. It yields the protein CASSFPSGSTDTQYF.

The chain has TRBV20-1 and TRBJ1-1; D is ambiguous. Germline CDR1 and CDR2: DFQATT and SNEGSKA (reference sequence). The germline V and J ends were trimmed by 1 base and 11 bases, with 11 bases remaining between them. The CDR3 has 11 residues. CDR3 residues: CSARVATGAFF. In DNA form, the CDR3 reads TGCAGTGCTAGAGTGGCCACGGGGGCTTTCTTT.

V usage is TRBV30 and J usage is TRBJ2-2, with 12 nucleotides matching TRBD1. The V gene's germline CDR1 is GTSNPN and CDR2 SVGIG (reference sequence). Losses at the gene ends were 1 base for V and 5 bases for J; bases not matched to a gene: 2. This CDR3 spans 15 amino acids. In DNA form, the CDR3 reads TGTGCCTGGAGTGCGGGACAGGGGGCAACCGGGGAGCTGTTTTTT. Translated: CAWSAGQGATGELFF.

This clone appeared a single time. The rearrangement uses TRBV5-1 and TRBJ2-3, with D unclear. The CDR3 extends over 13 amino acids. Trimming stripped 0 bases from V and 0 bases from J, with 2 bases between. Germline V gene sequence: CDR1 SGHRS, CDR2 YFSETQ. DNA for the CDR3: TGCGCCAGCAGCTTGGGTAGCACAGATACGCAGTATTTT. Translated: CASSLGSTDTQYF. Filled out from reference TRBV5-1 and TRBJ2-3, the complete variable domain reads KAGVTQTPRYLIKTRGQQVTLSCSPISGHRSVSWYQQTPGQGLQFLFEYFSETQRNKGNFPGRFSGRQFSNSRSEMNVSTLELGDSALYLCASSLGSTDTQYFGPGTRLTVL.

The V gene is TRBV7-2, the J gene TRBJ1-1, with D maybe TRBD1 (5 bases). With 2 bases removed from V and 0 bases from J, the gap between germline ends came to 13 bases. The CDR3 has 16 residues. The germline V gene encodes CDR1 SGHTA and CDR2 FQGNSA. The CDR3 DNA is TGTGCCAGCAGCTTAACCAGGGTCGGCGTGAACACTGAAGCTTTCTTT. It encodes CASSLTRVGVNTEAFF.

This rearrangement joins TRBV19 to TRBJ1-2; 9 bases fit TRBD1. Germline CDR1 LNHDA, CDR2 SQIVND (reference sequence). CDR3 length: 16 residues. V lost 6 bases and J lost 4; bases outside the gene matches: 12. As DNA, the CDR3 is TGTGCCAGTAGATGGTTGACAGGGGGTCTCGGCTATGGCTACACCTTC. Translation: CASRWLTGGLGYGYTF.

The chain has TRBV28 and TRBJ2-5, with 9 bases aligning to TRBD2. This CDR3 region has 12 residues. Germline assignment: CDR1 MDHEN and CDR2 SYDVKM. J gave up 5 bases and V 8 bases, and 3 bases lay outside the gene matches. As DNA, the CDR3 is TGTGCCAGCGCTAGCGGGATGGAGACCCAGTACTTC. Translating it yields CASASGMETQYF.

This clone was detected a few times. The V and J genes are TRBV5-6 and TRBJ1-1; D gene ambiguous. The germline CDR1 and CDR2 sequences are SGHDT and YYEEEE. V shed 0 bases and J shed 3 bases, with 6 bases lying between them. This CDR3 is 13 amino acids long. CDR3 sequence: CASSLGRDTEAFF. In DNA, the CDR3 is TGTGCCAGCAGCTTGGGGAGGGACACTGAAGCTTTCTTT. Using reference TRBV5-6 and TRBJ1-1 for the parts outside the CDR3, the full variable domain is DAGVTQSPTHLIKTRGQQVTLRCSPKSGHDTVSWYQQALGQGPQFIFQYYEEEERQRGNFPDRFSGHQFPNYSSELNVNALLLGDSALYLCASSLGRDTEAFFGQGTRLTVV.

The table lists this clone with a count of one. The chain couples TRBV25-1 to TRBJ1-2, with 8 bases matching TRBD1. After removal of 3 bases from V and 1 base from J, the junction contained 1 base not matched to a gene. Germline V CDR1 and CDR2: MGHDK, SYGVNS. The CDR3 is made up of 14 amino acids. CDR3 region: CASSDGQGNYGYTF. In DNA form, the CDR3 reads TGTGCCAGCAGTGACGGACAGGGTAACTATGGCTACACCTTC.

The table lists this clone with a count of one. The chain carries TRBV6-5 and TRBJ1-1; D may be TRBD1 (6 bases). Per the germline V gene, CDR1 is MNHEY and CDR2 is SVGAGI. V was cut by 6 bases and J by 1 base, with 15 bases left in between. The CDR3 is made up of 15 amino acids. The CDR3 nucleotides are TGTGCCAGCAGACCACAGGGCGCCCCGAACACTGAAGCTTTCTTT. It is translated as CASRPQGAPNTEAFF.

As for this clone: Distinct nucleotide sequences in the sample also encode this CDR3. This chain links TRBV30 with TRBJ1-2, with D unclear. Trimming took 0 bases from V and 2 from J, leaving 7 bases between them. The CDR3 extends over 13 amino acids. Germline V CDR1 and CDR2: GTSNPN, SVGIG (reference sequence). CDR3 in amino acids: CAWSVGLNYGYTF. The CDR3, as DNA: TGTGCCTGGAGTGTTGGGCTCAACTATGGCTACACCTTC.

This clone was counted a single time. The chain employs TRBV28 and TRBJ1-1, with a weak D call TRBD1 (5 bases). Germline V gene lookup returns CDR1 MDHEN and CDR2 SYDVKM. Trimming shortened V by 6 bases and J by 3 bases, and 17 bases separated the two germline ends. The CDR3 sequence is 15 residues long. CDR3 sequence: CASRTPGRGDTEAFF. DNA of the CDR3: TGTGCCAGCAGGACACCGGGACGTGGAGACACTGAAGCTTTCTTT.

This sequence joins TRBV5-4 and TRBJ1-1; 7 nucleotides match TRBD1. Germline CDR1 reads SGHNT; CDR2 reads YYREEE (reference sequence). With 1 base clipped from V and 6 bases from J, the junction kept 6 bases outside the gene matches. This CDR3 comprises 14 residues. The CDR3 region has the DNA TGTGCCAGCAGCTTGCCGGGACAGAAAGCTGAAGCTTTCTTT. Translation gives CASSLPGQKAEAFF.

V gene TRBV5-6 combines with J gene TRBJ1-3, with 10 bases fitting TRBD1. The germline CDR1 and CDR2 sequences are SGHDT and YYEEEE. CDR3 length: 16 residues. The trim removed 4 bases at V and 3 bases at J, leaving 7 bases unmatched. CDR3 nucleotide sequence: TGTGCCAGCAGCCAAGACAGGGGGCAAGTTGGAAACACCATATATTTT. Translation: CASSQDRGQVGNTIYF.

As DNA, the CDR3 is TGTGCCAGCCATAGCGGGAGGGCTCGCGATGAGCAGTTCTTC. Translated, it gives CASHSGRARDEQFF. This chain links TRBV6-5 with TRBJ2-1; 11 bases line up with TRBD2. V was clipped by 8 bases and J by 8 bases; unmatched bases: 8. This CDR3 is 14 amino acids long. CDR1 MNHEY and CDR2 SVGAGI come from the germline V gene.

The CDR3 DNA reads TGTGCCAGCTCACCCCTTGCTTCAGGGGAGAGTCAGCCCCAGCATTTT. Amino acids: CASSPLASGESQPQHF. V gene TRBV18 combines with J gene TRBJ1-5; maybe TRBD1 (6 bases). Germline V gene data show CDR1 as KGHSH and CDR2 as LQKENI. V lost 3 bases, J lost 6 bases, and 18 bases lay in between. There are 16 residues in the CDR3. The variable domain in full, completed from reference TRBV18 and TRBJ1-5, reads NAGVMQNPRHLVRRRGQEARLRCSPMKGHSHVYWYRQLPEEGLKFMVYLQKENIIDESGMPKERFSAEFPKEGPSILRIQQVVRGDSAAYFCASSPLASGESQPQHFGDGTRLSIL.

CDR3 bases: TGTGCCAGCAGCGTAGCTGGGGGGGGCCCTAGTTCACCCCTCCACTTT. Protein: CASSVAGGGPSSPLHF. The rearrangement uses TRBV9 and TRBJ1-6; a weak D match, TRBD1 (6 bases). The CDR3 covers 16 residues. The V end lost 0 bases, the J end lost 9 bases, and 16 bases lay between the germline ends. Germline CDR1 is SGDLS and CDR2 is YYNGEE.

The rearrangement joins TRBV7-6 to TRBJ2-5, with TRBD1 matching 9 bases. Germline V gene lookup returns CDR1 SGHVS and CDR2 FNYEAQ. The trim removed 10 bases at V and 5 bases at J, leaving 20 bases unmatched. CDR3 size: 17 residues. The CDR3 region is CATGTGLGGSYRETQYF. Here the CDR3 DNA reads TGTGCCACCGGGACAGGGTTAGGGGGTAGTTATAGGGAGACCCAGTACTTC.

The V call is TRBV7-8, the J call TRBJ1-4, with 10 bases matching TRBD1. The junction had 2 bases not matched to a gene; V was cut back by 4 bases and J by 0 bases. This CDR3 is 16 amino acids long. CDR1 is SGHVS and CDR2 is FQNEAQ in the germline V gene. DNA of the CDR3: TGTGCCAGCAGCTCGGACAGGGGGGCAACTAATGAAAAACTGTTTTTT. This gives the protein CASSSDRGATNEKLFF.

The chain recombines TRBV6-1 with TRBJ2-7; tentatively, D is TRBD1 (6 bases). This CDR3 is built from 15 residues. V gave up 2 bases and J gave up 1 base, with 12 bases separating them. The germline CDR1 and CDR2 sequences are MNHNS and SASEGT. The CDR3 coding sequence is TGTGCCAGCAGTGAAAATGGGACACCTTCCTACGAGCAGTACTTC. Its translation: CASSENGTPSYEQYF.

The V call is TRBV7-2, the J call TRBJ1-1; TRBD1 matches 9 bases. V lost 6 bases to trimming and J lost 5 bases; unmatched junction nucleotides: 16. The CDR3 is 17 amino acids. Germline CDR1 is SGHTA and CDR2 is FQGNSA. The CDR3 here is CASRDIKTGGKGTEAFF. CDR3 sequence (DNA): TGTGCCAGCAGAGATATAAAGACAGGGGGAAAGGGGACTGAAGCTTTCTTT.

The chain employs TRBV27 and TRBJ2-2; a weak D match, TRBD2 (6 bases). This CDR3 is 14 amino acids long. CDR1 and CDR2 (germline): MNHEY, SMNVEV (reference sequence). The ends were cut back, 4 bases at V and 4 bases at J, with 10 bases in the middle. The CDR3 region is CASSSLAATGELFF. CDR3 nucleotides: TGTGCCAGCAGTTCGTTAGCGGCCACCGGGGAGCTGTTTTTT.

The J gene is TRBJ1-1, the V gene TRBV3-1 (or the pseudogene TRBV3-2); tentatively, D is TRBD1 (5 bases). Germline V lookup: CDR1 LGHDT, CDR2 YNNKEL (reference sequence). V was shortened by 0 bases and J by 1 base, with 9 bases between the two germline ends. The CDR3 has 15 amino acids. CDR3 in DNA: TGTGCCAGCAGCCAAGAGGGCGGACAGAACACTGAAGCTTTCTTT. Its protein product is CASSQEGGQNTEAFF.

The chain is built from TRBV19 and TRBJ1-2, with D uncertain. Germline V gene data show CDR1 as LNHDA and CDR2 as SQIVND (reference sequence). The V end was cut by 7 bases, the J end by 4 bases, with 22 bases between. This CDR3 region has 16 residues. CDR3 nucleotides: TGTGCCAGTATGAGCGGGCTGCAAGCCCGACTCTATGGCTACACCTTC. It encodes CASMSGLQARLYGYTF.

The rearrangement uses TRBV6-2 or TRBV6-3 and TRBJ1-1; 7 bases map to TRBD1. CDR1 is MNHEY, CDR2 SVGEGT, per germline. The V and J ends lost 5 bases and 0 bases, in that order; junction bases with no gene match: 9. The CDR3 sequence is 16 residues long. CDR3 sequence reads: CASSPPRGQLNTEAFF. CDR3 nucleotides: TGTGCCAGCAGTCCACCCAGGGGACAGTTGAACACTGAAGCTTTCTTT.

The rearrangement uses TRBV6-6 and TRBJ2-2; D is undetermined. Per germline, CDR1 MNHNY and CDR2 SVGAGI (reference sequence). The CDR3 runs to 13 residues. V dropped 6 bases and J dropped 9 bases, with 14 bases sitting between them. The CDR3 is CASSPWTPWELFF. DNA of the CDR3: TGTGCCAGCAGCCCTTGGACCCCGTGGGAGCTGTTTTTT.

This clone was detected once. This chain links TRBV4-3 with TRBJ2-1; 8 bases fit TRBD1. The CDR3 runs 18 residues. The V gene's germline CDR1 is LGHNA and CDR2 YSLEER. With 0 bases clipped from V and 2 bases from J, the junction kept 9 bases outside the gene matches. CDR3 DNA: TGCGCCAGCAGCCAAGATAGTCACAGGGGGTACCCCTACAATGAGCAGTTCTTC. Translating it yields CASSQDSHRGYPYNEQFF.